Following are 26 T cell receptor beta chains from one sample sequenced in a study of shared clonotypes between healthy human individuals. The repertoire was sequenced with immunoSEQ multiplex PCR; TCRdb's copy has only in-frame clones and lacks some. The repertoire consists of 330,000 or so clones, with over 70% occurring once and the leading ten covering less than 11%. Sequencing was performed on memory CD4+ T cells sorted from blood. Subset here: CD45RA-negative fraction. The source is a man aged 25-45 years in good health.

In DNA, the CDR3 is TGTGCCAGCAGCCGCCGTTTACACCGGAGCGGGCACGAGCAGTACTTC. Its translation: CASSRRLHRSGHEQYF. The V call is TRBV5-8, the J call TRBJ2-7; a possible D gene is TRBD2 (6 bases). CDR3 length: 16 amino acids. Between the trimmed V and J ends, which lost 4 bases and 5 bases, there was a span of 22 bases. Germline-derived CDR1 and CDR2 are SGHTS and YDEGEE.

This clone was recorded once. This rearrangement joins TRBV5-4 to TRBJ2-5; 13 bases are shared with TRBD2. The germline CDR1 and CDR2 sequences are SGHNT and YYREEE (reference sequence). The V gene end was trimmed by 4 bases and the J gene end by 5 bases; junction bases not matched to a gene: 11. The CDR3 sequence is 17 residues long. CDR3 region: CASSRTGLAGVGETQYF. The CDR3 region has the DNA TGTGCCAGCAGCAGGACCGGACTAGCGGGAGTAGGTGAGACCCAGTACTTC.

This clone was counted many times. The CDR3 coding sequence is TGTGCCTGGACCCGTAAGACCCGTCCCGAGCAGTACTTC. Its protein is CAWTRKTRPEQYF. The V call is TRBV30, the J call TRBJ2-7, with D hard to call. The CDR3 covers 13 residues. CDR1 and CDR2 (germline): GTSNPN, SVGIG (reference sequence). Trimming left V 4 bases short and J 6 bases short, with 16 bases between.

The V call is TRBV7-9, the J call TRBJ1-2; D remains ambiguous. CDR3 length: 16 amino acids. Germline assignment: CDR1 SEHNR and CDR2 FQNEAQ (reference sequence). Trimming removed 5 bases at V and 5 bases at J, with 21 bases between. The CDR3 bases are TGTGCCAGCAGCCCCACCCCTGCCTCCGGCGGTTATGGCTACACCTTC. Translating it yields CASSPTPASGGYGYTF.

The V and J genes are TRBV7-2 and TRBJ2-7, with D tentatively TRBD2 (6 bases). Germline CDR1 is SGHTA and CDR2 is FQGNSA. V lost 1 base and J 2 bases, leaving 12 bases between the germline ends. This CDR3 has 15 amino acids. For the CDR3, the DNA is TGTGCCAGCAGCTTAGACGCCGGACTAACCTACGAGCAGTACTTC. Encoded protein: CASSLDAGLTYEQYF. The complete variable domain, with remaining parts taken from reference TRBV7-2 and TRBJ2-7, reads GAGVSQSPSNKVTEKGKDVELRCDPISGHTALYWYRQSLGQGLEFLIYFQGNSAPDKSGLPSDRFSAERTGGSVSTLTIQRTQQEDSAVYLCASSLDAGLTYEQYFGPGTRLTVT.

The chain couples TRBV29-1 to TRBJ2-7; D is perhaps TRBD2 (6 bases). The CDR3 sequence is 12 residues long. Per the germline V gene, CDR1 is SQVTM and CDR2 is ANQGSEA. V lost 7 bases and J lost 2, with 12 bases in between. CDR3 sequence (DNA): TGCAGCGCCGGCGGGGTCCCCTACGAGCAGTACTTC. It encodes CSAGGVPYEQYF.

J is TRBJ2-7 and V is TRBV5-1; 10 positions agree with TRBD2. The CDR3 extends over 15 amino acids. The V gene's germline CDR1 is SGHRS and CDR2 YFSETQ. Unmatched junction bases numbered 11, after V lost 4 bases and J lost 7 bases. The chain's CDR3 is CASSPRAGGPGEQYF. The CDR3 region has the DNA TGCGCCAGCAGCCCGAGAGCGGGAGGGCCTGGGGAGCAGTACTTC.

The chain has TRBV27 and TRBJ2-3, with D possibly TRBD2 on 5 matching bases. Germline-derived CDR1 and CDR2 are MNHEY and SMNVEV (reference sequence). CDR3 length: 14 amino acids. Trimming removed 3 bases from V and 0 bases from J, with 7 bases in between. The CDR3 here is CASSFQRSTDTQYF. DNA for the CDR3: TGTGCCAGCAGTTTTCAGCGGAGCACAGATACGCAGTATTTT.

This chain links TRBV19 with TRBJ2-7; D might be TRBD2 (6 bases). The V gene's germline CDR1 is LNHDA and CDR2 SQIVND (reference sequence). The CDR3 has 14 amino acids. V was pared by 5 bases and J by 4 bases, with 15 bases between. This CDR3 is CASSEGLRSYEQYF. CDR3 sequence (DNA): TGTGCCAGTAGTGAGGGACTCAGGTCGTACGAGCAGTACTTC.

V usage is TRBV7-2 and J usage is TRBJ1-5; D is possibly TRBD1 (6 bases). The CDR3 is 12 amino acids. The germline gives CDR1 SGHTA, CDR2 FQGNSA. V was trimmed by 2 bases and J by 11 bases, leaving 10 bases between them. CDR3 sequence reads: CASSLFKGAQHF. The CDR3 DNA is TGTGCCAGCAGCTTATTCAAGGGGGCCCAGCATTTT.

V is TRBV5-4 and J is TRBJ2-7; 13 bases fit TRBD2. J gave up 7 bases and V 2 bases, and 6 bases lay outside the gene matches. This CDR3 is built from 15 residues. CDR1 SGHNT and CDR2 YYREEE come from the germline V gene (reference sequence). The CDR3 spells CASSLLAGGLEEQYF. The DNA of the CDR3 is TGTGCCAGCAGCTTACTAGCGGGAGGGTTGGAAGAGCAGTACTTC. The whole variable domain, remainder taken from reference TRBV5-4 and TRBJ2-7, is ETGVTQSPTHLIKTRGQQVTLRCSSQSGHNTVSWYQQALGQGPQFIFQYYREEENGRGNFPPRFSGLQFPNYSSELNVNALELDDSALYLCASSLLAGGLEEQYFGPGTRLTVT.

The V and J genes are TRBV28 and TRBJ1-5; D perhaps matches TRBD1 (6 bases). Trimming stripped 3 bases from V and 7 bases from J, with 16 bases between. Germline CDR1 reads MDHEN; CDR2 reads SYDVKM. The CDR3 totals 15 residues. The CDR3 DNA reads as TGTGCCAGCAGTTTGCCCAACAGGGTATGGCAGCCCCAGCATTTT. Its protein is CASSLPNRVWQPQHF.

The rearrangement joins TRBV18 to TRBJ2-3, with D tentatively TRBD2 (5 bases). This CDR3 has 14 amino acids. Trimming took off 5 bases at V and 2 bases at J, with 11 bases between the two ends. The germline gives CDR1 KGHSH, CDR2 LQKENI. CDR3 sequence reads: CASSEGSFTDTQYF. CDR3 coding DNA: TGTGCCAGCTCAGAGGGTTCCTTCACAGATACGCAGTATTTT.

The chain employs TRBV7-8 and TRBJ1-1; maybe TRBD1 (5 bases). Trimming removed 1 base at V and 3 bases at J, with 6 bases between. CDR1 is SGHVS and CDR2 is FQNEAQ in the germline V gene. The CDR3 length is 13 residues. CDR3: CASSLVGDTEAFF. The CDR3 coding sequence is TGTGCCAGCAGCTTAGTGGGGGACACTGAAGCTTTCTTT.

In the case of this clone: One end of the junction fails to match germline, which may point to a read error. The J gene is TRBJ1-5, the V gene TRBV19, with D possibly being TRBD1 (5 bases). Germline CDR1 and CDR2: LNHDA and SQIVND (reference sequence). This CDR3 spans 9 amino acids. CDR3 in amino acids: CAAGLEGDF. The CDR3 bases are TGTGCCGCCGGTCTCGAAGGGGATTTT. The full variable domain, rest sourced from reference TRBV19 and TRBJ1-5, is DGGITQSPKYLFRKEGQNVTLSCEQNLNHDAMYWYRQDPGQGLRLIYYSQIVNDFQKGDIAEGYSVSREKKESFPLTVTSAQKNPTAFYLCAAGLEGDFGDGTRLSIL.

The V call is TRBV7-2, the J call TRBJ2-6, with a weak D call TRBD2 (5 bases). This CDR3 region has 15 residues. V lost 7 bases to trimming and J lost 1 base, with 11 bases between them. CDR1 and CDR2 from the germline V gene are SGHTA and FQGNSA. CDR3 amino acids: CASTPGKSGANVLTF. In DNA form, the CDR3 reads TGTGCCAGCACCCCGGGGAAGTCTGGGGCCAACGTCCTGACTTTC.

This sequence joins TRBV5-1 and TRBJ2-7; D is tentatively TRBD1 or TRBD2 (5 bases each). The V end lost 3 bases, the J end lost 2 bases, and 12 bases lay between the germline ends. The germline V gene has CDR1 SGHRS and CDR2 YFSETQ. The length of the CDR3 is 14 residues. CDR3 bases: TGCGCCAGCAGCTGGGGGTCTGGGGCCTACGAGCAGTACTTC. This translates into CASSWGSGAYEQYF.

Only a few counts were recorded for this clone. The chain carries TRBV5-5 and TRBJ2-3; tentatively, D is TRBD1 (6 bases). Germline CDR1 SGHKS, CDR2 YYEKEE (reference sequence). The CDR3 consists of 16 residues. The germline V and J ends were trimmed by 5 bases and 4 bases, with 20 bases remaining between them. The CDR3 coding sequence is TGTGCCAGCAGACCAGCAGGCCGAGGGACATCAGATACGCAGTATTTT. It specifies CASRPAGRGTSDTQYF. Looking up the rest from reference TRBV5-5 and TRBJ2-3 gives the full variable domain: DAGVTQSPTHLIKTRGQQVTLRCSPISGHKSVSWYQQVLGQGPQFIFQYYEKEERGRGNFPDRFSARQFPNYSSELNVNALLLGDSALYLCASRPAGRGTSDTQYFGPGTRLTVL.

The V call is TRBV6-4, the J call TRBJ2-5; D ambiguous. CDR3 length: 11 amino acids. Looked up from germline, CDR1 is MRHNA and CDR2 is SNTAGT. V was pared by 5 bases and J by 7 bases, with 8 bases between. As DNA, the CDR3 is TGTGCCAGCAGTCGCGCATGGACCCAGTACTTC. Translated: CASSRAWTQYF.

This clone appeared a few times. The chain carries TRBV6-9 and TRBJ1-3; possible D gene TRBD1, 5 bases. The germline V and J ends were trimmed by 7 bases and 1 base, with 17 bases remaining between them. The CDR3 is 16 residues long. Germline V lookup: CDR1 MNHGY, CDR2 SVAAGI. DNA of the CDR3: TGTGCCAGCACCCGCCGAGCAGGGTTTTCTGGAAACACCATATATTTT. Translated, it gives CASTRRAGFSGNTIYF.

The chain couples TRBV6-5 to TRBJ1-2; D not certain. The CDR3 is 14 residues long. Trimming pared 2 bases from V and 2 bases from J, leaving 9 bases between. Looked up from germline, CDR1 is MNHEY and CDR2 is SVGAGI. CDR3 in DNA: TGTGCCAGCAGTTACGTAGCCAGCAACTATGGCTACACCTTC. This codes for CASSYVASNYGYTF.

This sequence joins TRBV2 and TRBJ2-5; D is unresolved. V lost 2 bases and J lost 3, with 7 bases in between. CDR3 length: 13 amino acids. In germline, CDR1 is SNHLY, CDR2 FYNNEI. The CDR3 DNA follows: TGTGCCAGCAGTGAAAGGTGGGAAGAGACCCAGTACTTC. Protein sequence: CASSERWEETQYF.

The V call is TRBV25-1, the J call TRBJ2-7, with 7 bases that match TRBD1. Trimming took 7 bases from V and 1 from J; bases not matched to a gene: 4. The V gene's germline CDR1 is MGHDK and CDR2 SYGVNS. The CDR3 sequence is 13 residues long. This chain's CDR3 is CASKRTGSYEQYF. The CDR3 bases are TGTGCCAGCAAGAGGACAGGATCCTACGAGCAGTACTTC.

The V and J genes are TRBV7-8 and TRBJ2-3, with no clear D. The CDR3 loop spans 16 amino acids. V was clipped by 3 bases and J by 0 bases, with 13 bases between them. Looked up from germline, CDR1 is SGHVS and CDR2 is FQNEAQ. CDR3 residues: CASSFHQTWSTDTQYF. CDR3 bases: TGTGCCAGCAGCTTCCATCAGACATGGAGCACAGATACGCAGTATTTT.

CDR3 DNA: TGTGCCAGCAAAGAGACAGGCCAAGAGCAGTACTTC. This translates into CASKETGQEQYF. The V gene is TRBV28, the J gene TRBJ2-7, with D perhaps TRBD1 (6 bases). Germline CDR1 MDHEN, CDR2 SYDVKM. This CDR3 has 12 amino acids. With 7 bases removed from V and 7 bases from J, the gap between germline ends came to 14 bases.

The gene calls are TRBV5-1 and TRBJ2-3, with a tentative D call TRBD2 (5 bases). Germline V gene lookup returns CDR1 SGHRS and CDR2 YFSETQ. V lost 2 bases to trimming and J lost 1 base, with 11 bases between them. There are 15 residues in the CDR3. Written as DNA, the CDR3 is TGCGCCAGCAGCTTCATGAGCGGACGCACAGATACGCAGTATTTT. It encodes CASSFMSGRTDTQYF.